The next 17 T cell receptor beta chains were all read from a single sample in a study of Ad26.COV2.S vaccination and SARS-CoV-2 variants. The protocol was immunoSEQ multiplex PCR, while the TCRdb copy is restricted to in-frame clones and leaves out a portion. Of hundreds of thousands of clones in the sample, less than 90% were seen once. Stated treatment: roughly 19 received Ad26.COV2.S at low or high dose, single or two shots; 5 received placebo; per-sample allocation not given. After the first vaccine or placebo injection, samples were drawn on day 63. The sequenced sample was peripheral blood, obtained in a trial of Ad26.COV2.S vaccine versus placebo. The origin of the receptors is a person aged 18 to 59 who received the Ad26.COV2.S COVID-19 vaccine or a placebo.

The chain joins TRBV7-2 to TRBJ1-3; 7 bases line up with TRBD1. The CDR3 contains 15 residues. Germline V CDR1 and CDR2: SGHTA, FQGNSA. The junction had 8 bases not matched to a gene; V was cut back by 5 bases and J by 4 bases. CDR3 DNA sequence: TGTGCCAGCAGCCCAAGTGGGACAGCAGGAAACACCATATATTTT. This encodes CASSPSGTAGNTIYF.

The chain recombines TRBV4-3 with TRBJ1-2, with 7 bases fitting TRBD1. The J segment lost 3 bases and the V segment lost 4 bases, leaving 2 bases of the junction unmatched. Germline V gene data show CDR1 as LGHNA and CDR2 as YSLEER. This CDR3 comprises 13 residues. The CDR3 loop reads CASSPDRDYGYTF. CDR3 DNA: TGCGCCAGCAGCCCCGACAGGGACTATGGCTACACCTTC.

This clone has just one count. This rearrangement joins TRBV28 to TRBJ2-2; maybe TRBD1 (6 bases). The CDR3 consists of 13 residues. Trimming removed 6 bases from V and 4 bases from J, with 9 bases in between. Germline CDR1 is MDHEN and CDR2 is SYDVKM. The CDR3 here is CASSQGTTGELFF. The CDR3 DNA reads as TGTGCCAGCAGCCAGGGGACCACCGGGGAGCTGTTTTTT.

The chain links TRBV27 to TRBJ2-6; D uncertain. This CDR3 is 15 amino acids long. Germline CDR1 MNHEY, CDR2 SMNVEV (reference sequence). Between the trimmed V and J ends, which lost 3 bases and 0 bases, there was a span of 6 bases. CDR3 residues: CASSFFSSGANVLTF. The CDR3 DNA reads as TGTGCCAGCAGTTTTTTTAGCTCTGGGGCCAACGTCCTGACTTTC.

J is TRBJ2-7 and V is TRBV7-3; D uncertain. CDR3 length: 12 residues. Germline V lookup: CDR1 SGHTA, CDR2 FQGTGA. V lost 1 base, J lost 3 bases, and 4 bases lay in between. This chain's CDR3 is CASSLNNYEQYF. The DNA of the CDR3 is TGTGCCAGCAGCTTAAACAACTACGAGCAGTACTTC.

This chain connects TRBV20-1 to TRBJ2-2, with D hard to call. V lost 3 bases and J lost 4, with 9 bases in between. The CDR3 consists of 13 residues. Germline V gives CDR1 DFQATT, CDR2 SNEGSKA (reference sequence). The CDR3, as DNA: TGCAGTGCTAGTAATGGTACCACCGGGGAGCTGTTTTTT. Encoded protein: CSASNGTTGELFF.

V is TRBV5-1 and J is TRBJ1-2, with D maybe TRBD1 (6 bases). The CDR3 runs 11 residues. Trimming left V 5 bases short and J 6 bases short, with 8 bases between. CDR1 SGHRS and CDR2 YFSETQ come from the germline V gene. The CDR3 reads CASRQGNGYTF. The CDR3 DNA reads as TGCGCCAGCAGACAGGGAAATGGCTACACCTTC.

The chain couples TRBV30 to TRBJ1-2; no reliable D call. Germline CDR1 is GTSNPN and CDR2 is SVGIG (reference sequence). The CDR3 runs 13 residues. V was pared by 7 bases and J by 4 bases, with 16 bases between. CDR3 sequence (DNA): TGTGCCTTCCGCCCCCAGGCCCCCTATGGCTACACCTTC. It encodes CAFRPQAPYGYTF.

CDR3 in amino acids: CASGLSQPTEAFF. The CDR3 nucleotides are TGTGCTAGTGGCCTCAGTCAACCCACTGAAGCTTTCTTT. The chain joins TRBV12-5 to TRBJ1-1, with D hard to call. The CDR3 consists of 13 residues. Germline CDR1 LGHNT, CDR2 FRNRAP. The germline V and J ends were trimmed by 6 bases and 4 bases, with 12 bases remaining between them.

This chain joins TRBV6-2 or TRBV6-3 and TRBJ2-1; 10 nucleotides line up with TRBD2. From germline, CDR1 is MNHEY and CDR2 SVGEGT. V was pared by 4 bases and J by 6 bases, with 12 bases of the junction left unmatched. This CDR3 contains 17 residues. CDR3 protein: CASSSFPPSGSINEQFF. The CDR3 DNA is TGTGCCAGCAGTTCCTTCCCTCCTAGCGGGAGTATCAATGAGCAGTTCTTC.

This clone was observed a handful of times. This chain connects TRBV20-1 to TRBJ1-1; D is undetermined. The CDR3 loop spans 10 amino acids. Germline loops: CDR1 DFQATT, CDR2 SNEGSKA (reference sequence). Trimming left V 5 bases short and J 3 bases short, with 4 bases between. The CDR3 sequence: CSAADTEAFF. DNA for the CDR3: TGCAGTGCTGCGGACACTGAAGCTTTCTTT.

The chain joins TRBV30 to TRBJ1-1, with 7 bases fitting TRBD1. This CDR3 region has 20 residues. The junction had 24 bases not matched to a gene; V was cut back by 0 bases and J by 5 bases. Germline CDR1 reads GTSNPN; CDR2 reads SVGIG (reference sequence). The CDR3 is CAWSVRVGLRGQGGFTEAFF. As DNA, the CDR3 is TGTGCCTGGAGTGTAAGGGTCGGGCTAAGAGGTCAGGGGGGGTTTACTGAAGCTTTCTTT.

As for this clone: The junction does not match germline at one end; this may be a read error. The V gene is TRBV28, the J gene TRBJ2-7; 7 nucleotides line up with TRBD1. This CDR3 spans 17 amino acids. Germline V gene lookup returns CDR1 MDHEN and CDR2 SYDVKM. CDR3 loop: CASSPTGEYEVLYGQYF. The CDR3 DNA follows: TGTGCCAGCAGTCCCACAGGGGAGTACGAGGTTCTGTACGGGCAGTACTTC.

As for this clone: The junction departs from germline at one end; a sequencing error may be responsible. The chain links TRBV28 to TRBJ2-3; D is unresolved. The CDR3 sequence is 13 residues long. Germline loops: CDR1 MDHEN, CDR2 SYDVKM. The CDR3 DNA reads TGTGCCAGCAATTTAACGCCAAAGGATACGCAGTATTTT. Translation gives CASNLTPKDTQYF.

The chain is built from TRBV9 and TRBJ2-7, with 8 bases matching TRBD1. The CDR3 extends over 16 amino acids. From germline, CDR1 is SGDLS and CDR2 YYNGEE. V shed 0 bases, J shed 10 bases, and the junction held 15 bases outside the gene matches. The CDR3 protein is CASSVEYGTGYGEQYF. As DNA, the CDR3 is TGTGCCAGCAGCGTAGAGTACGGGACAGGATACGGTGAACAGTACTTC.

V gene TRBV29-1 combines with J gene TRBJ1-2, with a weak D call TRBD1 (6 bases). Trimming cost V 4 bases and J 4 bases, with 10 bases left between them. Germline V gene sequence: CDR1 SQVTM, CDR2 ANQGSEA. There are 12 residues in the CDR3. This CDR3 is CSVVVGGYGYTF. In nucleotides, the CDR3 is TGCAGCGTTGTAGTAGGGGGCTATGGCTACACCTTC.

The V and J genes are TRBV7-9 and TRBJ1-1; D ambiguous. The CDR3 runs 11 residues. Germline CDR1 and CDR2: SEHNR and FQNEAQ (reference sequence). Deletions cut 1 base from V and 10 bases from J, with 7 bases between. The CDR3 region is CASSLDISAFF. CDR3 nucleotide sequence: TGTGCCAGCAGCTTAGATATATCAGCTTTCTTT.